Each of the 12 T cell receptor beta chains below was sequenced from the same sample in a study of T-cell memory formation after mild COVID-19. TCRdb used MiXCR to reprocess the 5' RACE reads, holding one entry per CDR3 protein. The sample has hundreds of thousands of distinct CDR3 sequences, 15% to 25% seen once; the top ten hold 8.4%. Sequenced sample: PBMCs or a T cell subset sorted from them (not recorded which). The receptors shown here come from an adult woman who had mild COVID-19 (a few samples of this study predate the infection). Cell type and time point are not known.

This chain uses TRBV4-2 with TRBJ2-1; possibly TRBD2 for D (5 bases). With 5 bases removed from V and 6 bases from J, the gap between germline ends came to 8 bases. Per germline, CDR1 LGHNA and CDR2 YNFKEQ. The CDR3 is 12 residues long. CDR3: CASSWTLNEQFF. Written as DNA, the CDR3 is TGTGCCAGCAGCTGGACTCTCAATGAGCAGTTCTTC.

The chain recombines TRBV2 with TRBJ2-3; tentative D call: TRBD2 (6 bases). Germline CDR1 SNHLY, CDR2 FYNNEI. The CDR3 consists of 15 residues. V was clipped by 6 bases and J by 2 bases, with 15 bases between them. The CDR3, as DNA: TGTGCCAGCAGCGACCGGGACTTCAACACAGATACGCAGTATTTT. The encoded protein is CASSDRDFNTDTQYF.

This clonotype turned up a few times. This chain connects TRBV6-2 or TRBV6-3 to TRBJ2-2; 7 nucleotides line up with TRBD2. CDR3 size: 18 residues. V lost 0 bases and J lost 0; bases outside the gene matches: 7. The germline gives CDR1 MNHEY, CDR2 SVGEGT. CDR3 sequence (DNA): TGTGCCAGCAGTTACTCGTTCGAAGCGGGGTCGAACACCGGGGAGCTGTTTTTT. It yields the protein CASSYSFEAGSNTGELFF.

This clonotype occurred a few times. The rearrangement joins TRBV5-4 to TRBJ2-1; perhaps TRBD2 as D (6 bases). The V end was cut by 4 bases, the J end by 10 bases, with 12 bases between. This CDR3 contains 12 residues. The germline CDR1 and CDR2 sequences are SGHNT and YYREEE (reference sequence). DNA of the CDR3: TGTGCCAGCAGCCCCGGACTAAGGGAGCAGTTCTTC. Its protein product is CASSPGLREQFF.

The V call is TRBV7-2, the J call TRBJ2-2; the match to TRBD2 covers 9 bases. The germline CDR1 and CDR2 sequences are SGHTA and FQGNSA. V lost 5 bases, J lost 6 bases, and 10 bases stayed unmatched. This CDR3 region has 16 residues. The CDR3 coding sequence is TGTGCCAGCAGCGTATCCCCGGGACTAGCTCCCGGGGAGCTGTTTTTT. Encoded protein: CASSVSPGLAPGELFF. Variable domain in full (rest from reference TRBV7-2 and TRBJ2-2): GAGVSQSPSNKVTEKGKDVELRCDPISGHTALYWYRQSLGQGLEFLIYFQGNSAPDKSGLPSDRFSAERTGGSVSTLTIQRTQQEDSAVYLCASSVSPGLAPGELFFGEGSRLTVL.

This clonotype was counted between two and nine times. The rearrangement links TRBV5-1 to TRBJ1-2; 9 nucleotides line up with TRBD1. CDR1 is SGHRS and CDR2 is YFSETQ in the germline V gene. The V segment lost 4 bases and the J segment 4 bases; nucleotides outside the gene matches: 11. CDR3 length: 16 residues. The CDR3 spells CASSEASGQGVYGYTF. The CDR3 DNA sequence: TGCGCCAGCAGCGAGGCATCGGGACAGGGCGTCTATGGCTACACCTTC.

The chain has TRBV19 and TRBJ2-7; 8 bases line up with TRBD2. Germline V lookup: CDR1 LNHDA, CDR2 SQIVND (reference sequence). V lost 4 bases to trimming and J lost 3 bases; unmatched junction nucleotides: 2. This CDR3 comprises 13 residues. The CDR3 here is CASSKTSDYEQYF. The CDR3 region has the DNA TGTGCCAGTAGTAAGACTAGCGACTACGAGCAGTACTTC.

The V call is TRBV4-3, the J call TRBJ2-1; 8 nucleotides line up with TRBD2. J was trimmed by 9 bases and V by 0 bases; bases with no gene match: 7. The germline CDR1 and CDR2 sequences are LGHNA and YSLEER. CDR3 size: 15 residues. The CDR3 nucleotides are TGCGCCAGCAGCCAAGATGCCGGGAGGGCCGCTGAGCAGTTCTTC. Its protein is CASSQDAGRAAEQFF.

V usage is TRBV5-5 and J usage is TRBJ1-4; no clear D gene. This CDR3 is built from 16 residues. Per the germline V gene, CDR1 is SGHKS and CDR2 is YYEKEE (reference sequence). Trimming removed 2 bases from V and 1 base from J, with 12 bases in between. Written as DNA, the CDR3 is TGTGCCAGCAGCTTCGCCGTTAGTAGAACTAATGAAAAACTGTTTTTT. Translation gives CASSFAVSRTNEKLFF.

This clonotype was seen ten or more times. This chain connects TRBV3-1 to TRBJ2-1, with unresolved D. This CDR3 has 13 residues. Germline lookup yields CDR1 LGHDT and CDR2 YNNKEL (reference sequence). The germline V and J ends were trimmed by 0 bases and 8 bases, with 8 bases remaining between them. The CDR3 region is CASSQDDRHEQFF. The CDR3 DNA follows: TGTGCCAGCAGCCAAGATGATCGACATGAGCAGTTCTTC.

The table lists this clonotype with many counts. The J gene is TRBJ2-1, the V gene TRBV7-2, with D perhaps matching TRBD2 (6 bases). Between the trimmed V and J ends, which lost 3 bases and 0 bases, there was a span of 15 bases. The germline gives CDR1 SGHTA, CDR2 FQGNSA. This CDR3 contains 17 residues. The CDR3 sequence is CASSFDVGGGSYNEQFF. The CDR3 bases are TGTGCCAGCAGCTTCGACGTCGGGGGAGGCTCCTACAATGAGCAGTTCTTC.

This clonotype was counted ten times or more. This rearrangement joins TRBV7-9 to TRBJ2-1; D is perhaps TRBD2 (5 bases). V shed 5 bases and J shed 4 bases, with 18 bases lying between them. This CDR3 is built from 16 residues. CDR1 SEHNR and CDR2 FQNEAQ come from the germline V gene (reference sequence). CDR3 sequence (DNA): TGTGCCAGCAGCCCCCTCCCGGGAAGTTCTTACAATGAGCAGTTCTTC. This sequence encodes CASSPLPGSSYNEQFF.